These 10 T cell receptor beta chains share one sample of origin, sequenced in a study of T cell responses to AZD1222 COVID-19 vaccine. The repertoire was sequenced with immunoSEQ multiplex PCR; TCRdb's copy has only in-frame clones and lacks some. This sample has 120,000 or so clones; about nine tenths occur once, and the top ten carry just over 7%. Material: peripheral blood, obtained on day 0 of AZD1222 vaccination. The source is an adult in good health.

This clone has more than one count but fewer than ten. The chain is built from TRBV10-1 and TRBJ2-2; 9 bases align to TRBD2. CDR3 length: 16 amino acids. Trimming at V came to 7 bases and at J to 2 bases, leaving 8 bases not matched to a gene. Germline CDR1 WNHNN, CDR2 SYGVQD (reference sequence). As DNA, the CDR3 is TGCGCCAGCACCGGGGGACTAGCTGGTAACACCGGGGAGCTGTTTTTT. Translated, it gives CASTGGLAGNTGELFF.

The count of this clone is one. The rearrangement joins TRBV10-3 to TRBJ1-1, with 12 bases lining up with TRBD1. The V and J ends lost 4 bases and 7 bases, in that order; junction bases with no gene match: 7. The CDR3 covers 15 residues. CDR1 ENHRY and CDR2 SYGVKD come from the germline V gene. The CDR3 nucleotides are TGTGCCATCAGTGTGGGGGGACAGGGGGCTGGTGAAGCTTTCTTT. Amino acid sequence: CAISVGGQGAGEAFF.

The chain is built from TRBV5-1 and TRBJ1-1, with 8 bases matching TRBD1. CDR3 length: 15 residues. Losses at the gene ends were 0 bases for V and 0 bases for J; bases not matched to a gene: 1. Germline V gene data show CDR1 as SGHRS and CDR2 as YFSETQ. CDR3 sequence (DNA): TGCGCCAGCAGCTTGGGACAGGGGATGAACACTGAAGCTTTCTTT. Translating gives CASSLGQGMNTEAFF.

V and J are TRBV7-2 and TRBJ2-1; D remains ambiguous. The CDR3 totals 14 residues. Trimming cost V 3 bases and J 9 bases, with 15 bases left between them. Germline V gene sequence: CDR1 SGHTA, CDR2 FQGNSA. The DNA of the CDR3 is TGTGCCAGCAGCTTTTTGACCAGCAACTCTGAGCAGTTCTTC. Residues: CASSFLTSNSEQFF.

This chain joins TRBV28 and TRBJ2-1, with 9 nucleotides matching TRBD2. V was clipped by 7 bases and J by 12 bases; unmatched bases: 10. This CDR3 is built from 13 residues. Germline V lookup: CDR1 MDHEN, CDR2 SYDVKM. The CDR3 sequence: CASTIPTSGLQFF. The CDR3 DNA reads TGTGCCAGCACAATCCCGACTAGCGGTTTGCAGTTCTTC.

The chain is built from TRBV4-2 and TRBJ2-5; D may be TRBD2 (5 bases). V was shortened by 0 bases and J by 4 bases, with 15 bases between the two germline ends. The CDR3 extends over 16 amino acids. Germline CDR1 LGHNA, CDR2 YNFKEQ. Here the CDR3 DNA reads TGTGCCAGCAGCCAAGATGGGCTCCGTGAGGGAGAGACCCAGTACTTC. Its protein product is CASSQDGLREGETQYF.

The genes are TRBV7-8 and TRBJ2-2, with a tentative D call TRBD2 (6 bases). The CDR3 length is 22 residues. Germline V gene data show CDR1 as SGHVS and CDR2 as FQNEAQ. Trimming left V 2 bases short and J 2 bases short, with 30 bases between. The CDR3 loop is CASSLYIWEVAAGRHNTGELFF. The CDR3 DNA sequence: TGTGCCAGCAGCTTATATATTTGGGAAGTTGCCGCGGGACGGCACAACACCGGGGAGCTGTTTTTT.

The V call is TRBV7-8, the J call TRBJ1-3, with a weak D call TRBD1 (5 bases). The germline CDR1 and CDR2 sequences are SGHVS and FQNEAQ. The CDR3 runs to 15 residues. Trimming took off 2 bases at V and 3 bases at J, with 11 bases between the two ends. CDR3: CASSLRGVSGNTIYF. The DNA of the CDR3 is TGTGCCAGCAGCTTACGGGGGGTTAGTGGAAACACCATATATTTT.

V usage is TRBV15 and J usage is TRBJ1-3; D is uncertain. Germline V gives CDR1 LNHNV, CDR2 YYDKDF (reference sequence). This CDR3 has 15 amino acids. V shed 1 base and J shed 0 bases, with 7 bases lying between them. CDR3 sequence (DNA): TGTGCCACCAGCAGAGCGGGCAGCTCTGGAAACACCATATATTTT. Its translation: CATSRAGSSGNTIYF.

The CDR3, as DNA: TGTGCCAGCGGAAAGGGACCGGGCACTGAAGCTTTCTTT. Amino acids: CASGKGPGTEAFF. This chain joins TRBV7-9 and TRBJ1-1; tentatively, D is TRBD1 (5 bases). Germline V gives CDR1 SEHNR, CDR2 FQNEAQ (reference sequence). V shed 8 bases and J shed 4 bases, with 14 bases lying between them. The CDR3 has 13 amino acids.